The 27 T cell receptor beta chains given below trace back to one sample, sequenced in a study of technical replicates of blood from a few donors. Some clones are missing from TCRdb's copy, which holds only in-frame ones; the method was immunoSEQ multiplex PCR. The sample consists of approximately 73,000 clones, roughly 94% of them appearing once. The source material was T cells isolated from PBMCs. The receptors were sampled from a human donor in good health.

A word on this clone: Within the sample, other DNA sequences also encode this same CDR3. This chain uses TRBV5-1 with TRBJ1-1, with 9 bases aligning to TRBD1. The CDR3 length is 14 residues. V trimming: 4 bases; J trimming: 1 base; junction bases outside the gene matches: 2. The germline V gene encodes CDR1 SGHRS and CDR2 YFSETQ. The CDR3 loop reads CASSLTGGNTEAFF. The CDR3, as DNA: TGCGCCAGCAGCCTGACAGGGGGGAACACTGAAGCTTTCTTT.

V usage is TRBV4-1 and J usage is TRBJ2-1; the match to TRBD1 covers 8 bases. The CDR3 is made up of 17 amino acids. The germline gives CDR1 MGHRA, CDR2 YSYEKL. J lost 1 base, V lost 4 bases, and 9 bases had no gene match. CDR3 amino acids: CASSRSTQGASYNEQFF. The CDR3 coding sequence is TGCGCCAGCAGCCGGTCCACCCAGGGGGCATCCTACAATGAGCAGTTCTTC.

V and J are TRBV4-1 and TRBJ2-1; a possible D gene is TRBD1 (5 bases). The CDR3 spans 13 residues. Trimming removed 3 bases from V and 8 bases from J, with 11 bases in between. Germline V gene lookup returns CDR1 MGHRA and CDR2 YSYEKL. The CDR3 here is CASSQADNHEQFF. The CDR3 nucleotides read TGCGCCAGCAGCCAGGCGGACAACCATGAGCAGTTCTTC.

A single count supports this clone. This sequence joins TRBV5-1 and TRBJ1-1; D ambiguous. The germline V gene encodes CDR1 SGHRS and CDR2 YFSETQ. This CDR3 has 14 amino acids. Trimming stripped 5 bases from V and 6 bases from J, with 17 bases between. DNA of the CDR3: TGCGCCAGCAGTTATACGAGATCATCCGCTGAAGCTTTCTTT. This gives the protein CASSYTRSSAEAFF.

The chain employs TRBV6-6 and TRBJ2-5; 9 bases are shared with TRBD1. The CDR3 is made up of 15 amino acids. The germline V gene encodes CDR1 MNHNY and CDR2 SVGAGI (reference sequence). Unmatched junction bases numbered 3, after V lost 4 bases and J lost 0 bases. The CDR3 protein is CASSLGTGYQETQYF. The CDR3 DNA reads TGTGCCAGCAGTTTGGGGACAGGGTACCAAGAGACCCAGTACTTC.

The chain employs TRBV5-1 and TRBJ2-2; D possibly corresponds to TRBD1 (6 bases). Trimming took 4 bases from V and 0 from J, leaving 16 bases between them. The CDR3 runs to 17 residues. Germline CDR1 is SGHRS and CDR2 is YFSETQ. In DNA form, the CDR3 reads TGCGCCAGCAGCCCAATTGTGACAGGTTCGAACACCGGGGAGCTGTTTTTT. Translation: CASSPIVTGSNTGELFF.

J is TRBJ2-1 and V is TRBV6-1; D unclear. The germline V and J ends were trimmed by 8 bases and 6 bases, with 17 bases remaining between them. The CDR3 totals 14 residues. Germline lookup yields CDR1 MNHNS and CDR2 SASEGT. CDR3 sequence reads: CASRVGNSFNEQFF. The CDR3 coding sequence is TGTGCCAGCCGGGTCGGCAATTCTTTCAATGAGCAGTTCTTC.

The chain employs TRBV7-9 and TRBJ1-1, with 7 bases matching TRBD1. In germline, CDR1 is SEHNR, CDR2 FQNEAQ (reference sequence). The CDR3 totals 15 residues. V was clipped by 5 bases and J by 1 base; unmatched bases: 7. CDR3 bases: TGTGCCAGCAGCCAAGGGGGCATAGCGAACACTGAAGCTTTCTTT. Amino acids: CASSQGGIANTEAFF. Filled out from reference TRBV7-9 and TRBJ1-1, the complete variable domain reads DTGVSQNPRHKITKRGQNVTFRCDPISEHNRLYWYRQTLGQGPEFLTYFQNEAQLEKSRLLSDRFSAERPKGSFSTLEIQRTEQGDSAMYLCASSQGGIANTEAFFGQGTRLTVV.

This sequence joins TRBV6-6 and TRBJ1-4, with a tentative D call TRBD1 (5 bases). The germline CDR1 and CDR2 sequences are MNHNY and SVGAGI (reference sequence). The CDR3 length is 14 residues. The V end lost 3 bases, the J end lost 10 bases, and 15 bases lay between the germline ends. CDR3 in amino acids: CASSYMALQGKLFF. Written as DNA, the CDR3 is TGTGCCAGCAGTTATATGGCTCTTCAGGGAAAACTGTTTTTT.

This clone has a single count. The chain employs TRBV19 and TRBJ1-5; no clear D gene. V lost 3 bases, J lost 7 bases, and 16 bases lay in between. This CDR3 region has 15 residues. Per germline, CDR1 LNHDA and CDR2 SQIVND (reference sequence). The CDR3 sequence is CASSILPFEAQPQHF. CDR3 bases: TGTGCCAGTAGTATTCTTCCCTTCGAAGCCCAGCCCCAGCATTTT.

CDR3 sequence: CASSSRQGGETQYF. The CDR3, as DNA: TGTGCCAGCAGCTCCCGACAGGGTGGAGAGACCCAGTACTTC. This rearrangement joins TRBV13 to TRBJ2-5, with TRBD1 matching 7 bases. Trimming took 4 bases from V and 4 from J; bases not matched to a gene: 6. There are 14 residues in the CDR3. Per germline, CDR1 PRHDT and CDR2 FYEKMQ (reference sequence).

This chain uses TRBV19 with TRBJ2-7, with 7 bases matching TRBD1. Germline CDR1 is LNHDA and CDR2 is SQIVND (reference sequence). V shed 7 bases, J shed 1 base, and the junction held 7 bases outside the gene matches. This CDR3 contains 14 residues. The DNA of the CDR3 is TGTGCCAGTACCAAAACGGACAGGTCCTACGAGCAGTACTTC. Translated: CASTKTDRSYEQYF.

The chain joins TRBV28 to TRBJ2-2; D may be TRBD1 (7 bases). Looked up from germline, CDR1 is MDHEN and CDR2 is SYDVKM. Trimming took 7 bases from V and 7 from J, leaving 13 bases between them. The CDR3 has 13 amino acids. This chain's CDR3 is CASKEGADGELFF. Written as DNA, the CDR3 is TGTGCCAGCAAGGAGGGGGCGGACGGGGAGCTGTTTTTT.

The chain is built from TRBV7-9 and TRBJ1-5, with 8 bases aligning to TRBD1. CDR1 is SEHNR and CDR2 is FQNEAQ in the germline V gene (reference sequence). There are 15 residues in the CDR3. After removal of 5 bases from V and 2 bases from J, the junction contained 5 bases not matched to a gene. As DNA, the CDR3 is TGTGCCAGCAGCCTCTCGGACAGGGGCAATCAGCCCCAGCATTTT. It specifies CASSLSDRGNQPQHF.

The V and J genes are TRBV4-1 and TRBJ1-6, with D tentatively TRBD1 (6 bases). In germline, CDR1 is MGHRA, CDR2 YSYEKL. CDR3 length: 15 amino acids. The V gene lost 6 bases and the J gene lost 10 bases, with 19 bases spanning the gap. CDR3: CASRARTGSRSPLHF. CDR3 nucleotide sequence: TGCGCCAGCAGGGCGAGAACAGGGAGTCGGTCACCCCTCCACTTT.

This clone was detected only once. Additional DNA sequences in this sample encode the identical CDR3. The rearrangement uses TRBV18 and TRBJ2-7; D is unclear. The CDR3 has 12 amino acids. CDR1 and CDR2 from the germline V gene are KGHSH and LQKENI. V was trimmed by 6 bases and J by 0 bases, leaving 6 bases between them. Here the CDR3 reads CASSPSSYEQYF. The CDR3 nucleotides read TGTGCCAGCTCGCCGAGCTCCTACGAGCAGTACTTC.

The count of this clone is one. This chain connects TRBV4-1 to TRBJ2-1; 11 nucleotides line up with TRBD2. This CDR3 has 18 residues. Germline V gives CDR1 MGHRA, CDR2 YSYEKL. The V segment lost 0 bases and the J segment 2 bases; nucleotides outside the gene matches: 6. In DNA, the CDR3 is TGCGCCAGCAGCCAAGATAACCGACTAGCGGGGACCTACAATGAGCAGTTCTTC. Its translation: CASSQDNRLAGTYNEQFF.

The CDR3 here is CASSPRGIAGSYEQFF. The CDR3 DNA follows: TGCGCCAGCAGCCCCCGTGGCATAGCGGGATCATATGAGCAGTTCTTC. The rearrangement links TRBV5-1 to TRBJ2-1; 8 bases map to TRBD2. V lost 4 bases, J lost 8 bases, and 14 bases stayed unmatched. CDR3 length: 16 amino acids. Germline CDR1 SGHRS, CDR2 YFSETQ.

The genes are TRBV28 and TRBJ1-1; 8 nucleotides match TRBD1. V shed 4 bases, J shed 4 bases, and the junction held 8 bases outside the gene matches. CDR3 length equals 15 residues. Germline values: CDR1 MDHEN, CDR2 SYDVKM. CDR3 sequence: CASSSTGVGFTEAFF. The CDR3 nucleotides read TGTGCCAGCAGTTCGACAGGGGTGGGGTTCACTGAAGCTTTCTTT.

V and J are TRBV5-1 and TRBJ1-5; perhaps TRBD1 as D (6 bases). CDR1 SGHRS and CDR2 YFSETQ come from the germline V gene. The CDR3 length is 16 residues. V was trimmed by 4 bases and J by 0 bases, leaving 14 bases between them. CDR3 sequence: CASSHGDIGSNQPQHF. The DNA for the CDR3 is TGCGCCAGCAGCCATGGGGACATCGGTAGCAATCAGCCCCAGCATTTT.

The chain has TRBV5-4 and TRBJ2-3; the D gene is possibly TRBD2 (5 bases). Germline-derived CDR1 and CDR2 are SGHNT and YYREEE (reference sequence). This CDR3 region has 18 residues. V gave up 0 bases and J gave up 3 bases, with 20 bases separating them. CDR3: CASSLGPISGMRTDTQYF. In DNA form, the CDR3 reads TGTGCCAGCAGCTTGGGCCCGATTTCGGGGATGCGGACAGATACGCAGTATTTT.

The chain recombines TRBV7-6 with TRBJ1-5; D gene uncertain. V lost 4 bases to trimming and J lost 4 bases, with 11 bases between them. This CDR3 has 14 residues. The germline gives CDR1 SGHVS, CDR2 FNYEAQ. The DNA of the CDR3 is TGTGCCAGCAGCTCCTATGCTTCAAATCAGCCCCAGCATTTT. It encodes CASSSYASNQPQHF.

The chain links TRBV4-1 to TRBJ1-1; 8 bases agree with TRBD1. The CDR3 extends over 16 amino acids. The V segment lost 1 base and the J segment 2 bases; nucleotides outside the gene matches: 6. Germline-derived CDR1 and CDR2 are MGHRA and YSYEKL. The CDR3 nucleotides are TGCGCCAGCAGCCAAGTCCCGGACAGGGTAAACACTGAAGCTTTCTTT. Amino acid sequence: CASSQVPDRVNTEAFF.

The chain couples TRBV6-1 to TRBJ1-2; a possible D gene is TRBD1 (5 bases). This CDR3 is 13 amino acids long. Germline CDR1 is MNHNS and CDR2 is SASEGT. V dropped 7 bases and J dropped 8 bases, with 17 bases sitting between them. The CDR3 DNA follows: TGTGCCAGCAACCCTCCCGGGGGGGACGGCTACACCTTC. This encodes CASNPPGGDGYTF.

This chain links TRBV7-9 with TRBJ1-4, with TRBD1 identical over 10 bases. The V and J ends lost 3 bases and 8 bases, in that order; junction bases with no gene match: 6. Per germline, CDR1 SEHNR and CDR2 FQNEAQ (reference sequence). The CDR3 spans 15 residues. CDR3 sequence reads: CASSFRQGAGEKLFF. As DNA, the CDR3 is TGTGCCAGCAGCTTCCGACAGGGGGCGGGCGAAAAACTGTTTTTT.

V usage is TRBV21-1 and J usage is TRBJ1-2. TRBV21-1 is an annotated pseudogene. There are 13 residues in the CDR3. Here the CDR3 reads CASRNGVPYGYTF. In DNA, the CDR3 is TGTGCCAGCCGCAACGGGGTTCCCTATGGCTACACCTTC.

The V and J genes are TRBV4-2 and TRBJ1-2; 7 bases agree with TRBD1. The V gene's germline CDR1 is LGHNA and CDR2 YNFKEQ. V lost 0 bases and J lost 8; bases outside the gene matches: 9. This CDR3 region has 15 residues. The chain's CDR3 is CASSQETGQRGGYTF. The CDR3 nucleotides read TGTGCCAGCAGCCAAGAGACAGGGCAAAGAGGCGGCTACACCTTC.